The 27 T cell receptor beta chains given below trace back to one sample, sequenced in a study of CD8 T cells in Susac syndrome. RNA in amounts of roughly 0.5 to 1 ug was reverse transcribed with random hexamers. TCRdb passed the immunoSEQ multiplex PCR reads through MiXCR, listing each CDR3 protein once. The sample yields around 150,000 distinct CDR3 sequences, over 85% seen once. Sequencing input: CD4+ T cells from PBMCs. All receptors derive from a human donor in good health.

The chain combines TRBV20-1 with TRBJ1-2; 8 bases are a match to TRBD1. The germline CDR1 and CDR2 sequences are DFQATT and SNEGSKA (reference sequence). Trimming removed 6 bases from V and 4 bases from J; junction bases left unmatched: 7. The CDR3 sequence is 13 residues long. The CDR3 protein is CSAGQGLGYGYTF. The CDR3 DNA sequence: TGCAGTGCAGGACAGGGCCTAGGCTATGGCTACACCTTC.

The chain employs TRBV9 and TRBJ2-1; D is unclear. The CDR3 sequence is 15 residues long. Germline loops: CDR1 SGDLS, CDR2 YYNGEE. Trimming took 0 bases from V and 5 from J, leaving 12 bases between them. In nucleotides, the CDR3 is TGTGCCAGCAGCGTAGCAACCGGGTTTGACAATGAGCAGTTCTTC. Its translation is CASSVATGFDNEQFF.

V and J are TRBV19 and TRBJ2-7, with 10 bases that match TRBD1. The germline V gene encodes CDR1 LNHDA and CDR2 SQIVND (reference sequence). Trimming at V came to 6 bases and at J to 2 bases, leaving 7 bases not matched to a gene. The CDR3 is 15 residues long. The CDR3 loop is CASSPRTGGTYEQYF. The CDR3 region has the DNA TGTGCCAGTAGCCCCAGGACAGGGGGAACCTACGAGCAGTACTTC.

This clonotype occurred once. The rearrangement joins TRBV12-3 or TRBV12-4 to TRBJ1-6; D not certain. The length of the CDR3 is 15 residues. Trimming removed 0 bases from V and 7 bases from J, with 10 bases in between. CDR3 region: CASSLALRPNSPLHF. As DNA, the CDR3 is TGTGCCAGCAGTTTAGCGCTCAGACCAAATTCACCCCTCCACTTT.

The CDR3, as DNA: TGCAGTGTCAGCCCAACGGGGCAGCAGTACTTC. This gives the protein CSVSPTGQQYF. The V gene is TRBV20-1, the J gene TRBJ2-7; D tentatively fits TRBD1 or TRBD2 (5 bases each). CDR1 and CDR2 from the germline V gene are DFQATT and SNEGSKA (reference sequence). The germline V and J ends were trimmed by 7 bases and 8 bases, with 15 bases remaining between them. The CDR3 consists of 11 residues.

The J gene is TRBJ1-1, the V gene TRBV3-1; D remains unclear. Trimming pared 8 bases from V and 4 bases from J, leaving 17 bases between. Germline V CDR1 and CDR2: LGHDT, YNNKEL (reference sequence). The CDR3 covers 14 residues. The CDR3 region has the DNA TGTGCCAGCCTCCCGGGTCGGGGTGGCACTGAAGCTTTCTTT. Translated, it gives CASLPGRGGTEAFF. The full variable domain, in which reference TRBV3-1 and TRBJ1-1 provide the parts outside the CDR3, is DTAVSQTPKYLVTQMGNDKSIKCEQNLGHDTMYWYKQDSKKFLKIMFSYNNKELIINETVPNRFSPKSPDKAHLNLHINSLELGDSAVYFCASLPGRGGTEAFFGQGTRLTVV.

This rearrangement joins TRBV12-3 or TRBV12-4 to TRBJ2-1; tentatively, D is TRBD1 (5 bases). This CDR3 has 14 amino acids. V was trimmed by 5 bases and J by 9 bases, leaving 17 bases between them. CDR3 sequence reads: CASSPSTELAEQFF. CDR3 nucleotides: TGTGCCAGCAGTCCTTCGACAGAGTTGGCTGAGCAGTTCTTC.

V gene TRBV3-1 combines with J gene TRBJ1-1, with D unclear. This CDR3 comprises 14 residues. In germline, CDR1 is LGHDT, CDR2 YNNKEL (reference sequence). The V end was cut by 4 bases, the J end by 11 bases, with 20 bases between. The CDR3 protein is CASSPAGLERVAFF. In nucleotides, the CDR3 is TGTGCCAGCAGCCCCGCGGGTTTAGAGAGGGTGGCTTTCTTT.

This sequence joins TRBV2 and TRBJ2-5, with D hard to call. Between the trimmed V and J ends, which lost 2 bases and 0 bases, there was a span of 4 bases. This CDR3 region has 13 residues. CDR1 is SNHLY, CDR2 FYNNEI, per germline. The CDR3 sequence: CASSELDQETQYF. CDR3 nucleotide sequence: TGTGCCAGCAGTGAACTCGACCAAGAGACCCAGTACTTC. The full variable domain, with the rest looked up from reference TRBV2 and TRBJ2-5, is EPEVTQTPSHQVTQMGQEVILRCVPISNHLYFYWYRQILGQKVEFLVSFYNNEISEKSEIFDDQFSVERPDGSNFTLKIRSTKLEDSAMYFCASSELDQETQYFGPGTRLLVL.

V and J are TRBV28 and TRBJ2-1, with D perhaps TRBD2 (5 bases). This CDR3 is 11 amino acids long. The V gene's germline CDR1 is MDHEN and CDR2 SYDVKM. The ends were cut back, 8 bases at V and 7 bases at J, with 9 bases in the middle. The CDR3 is CASRGENEQFF. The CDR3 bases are TGTGCCAGCCGTGGGGAGAATGAGCAGTTCTTC.

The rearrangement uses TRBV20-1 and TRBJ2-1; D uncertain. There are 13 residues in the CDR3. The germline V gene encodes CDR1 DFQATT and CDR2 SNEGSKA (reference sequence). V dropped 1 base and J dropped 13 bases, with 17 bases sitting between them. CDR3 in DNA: TGCAGTGCTAGAGTGCCGGGCCCCAAGAAACAGTTCTTC. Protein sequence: CSARVPGPKKQFF.

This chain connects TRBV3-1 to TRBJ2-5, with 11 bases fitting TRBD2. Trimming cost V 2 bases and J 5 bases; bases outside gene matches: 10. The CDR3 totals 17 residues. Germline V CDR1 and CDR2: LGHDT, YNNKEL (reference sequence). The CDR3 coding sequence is TGTGCCAGCAGCCAACTTTCTAGCGGGGGGATTAAGGAGACCCAGTACTTC. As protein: CASSQLSSGGIKETQYF.

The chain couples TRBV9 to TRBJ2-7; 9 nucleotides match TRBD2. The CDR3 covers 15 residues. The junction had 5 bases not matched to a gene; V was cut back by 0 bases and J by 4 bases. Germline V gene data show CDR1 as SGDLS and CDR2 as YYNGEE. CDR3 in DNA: TGTGCCAGCAGCGTAGCGGCGGGGGGGCGGTACGAGCAGTACTTC. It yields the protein CASSVAAGGRYEQYF.

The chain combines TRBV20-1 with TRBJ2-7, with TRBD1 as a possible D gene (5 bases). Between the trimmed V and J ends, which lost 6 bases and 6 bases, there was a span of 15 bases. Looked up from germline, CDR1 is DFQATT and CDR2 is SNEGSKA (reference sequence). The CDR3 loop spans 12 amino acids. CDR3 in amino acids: CSATQTGGEQYF. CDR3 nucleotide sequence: TGCAGTGCGACCCAAACAGGCGGCGAGCAGTACTTC.

CDR3 region: CASRTSTGDYEQYF. The CDR3 coding sequence is TGTGCCAGCAGAACTTCGACAGGGGACTACGAGCAGTACTTC. The V gene is TRBV6-5, the J gene TRBJ2-7; 8 nucleotides agree with TRBD1. This CDR3 region has 14 residues. V gave up 6 bases and J gave up 3 bases; unmatched junction bases: 7. The germline CDR1 and CDR2 sequences are MNHEY and SVGAGI.

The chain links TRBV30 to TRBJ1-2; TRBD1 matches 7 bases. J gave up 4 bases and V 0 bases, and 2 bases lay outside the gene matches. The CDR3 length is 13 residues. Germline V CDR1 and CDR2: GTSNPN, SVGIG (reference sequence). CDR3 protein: CAWSVGTVYGYTF. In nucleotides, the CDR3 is TGTGCCTGGAGTGTCGGGACAGTCTATGGCTACACCTTC.

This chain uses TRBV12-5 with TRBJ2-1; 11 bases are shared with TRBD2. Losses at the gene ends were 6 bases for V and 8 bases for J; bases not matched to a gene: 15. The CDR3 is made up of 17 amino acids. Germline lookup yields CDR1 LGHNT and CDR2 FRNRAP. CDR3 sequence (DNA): TGTGCTAGTGGCTATGCCGACCGACTAGCGGGGTTGGATGAGCAGTTCTTC. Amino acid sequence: CASGYADRLAGLDEQFF.

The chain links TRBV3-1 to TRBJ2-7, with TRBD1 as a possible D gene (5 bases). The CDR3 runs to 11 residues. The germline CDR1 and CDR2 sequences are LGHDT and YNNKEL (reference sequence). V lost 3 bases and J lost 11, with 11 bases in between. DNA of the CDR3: TGTGCCAGCAGCCATCAGGGAAAGGAGTACTTC. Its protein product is CASSHQGKEYF.

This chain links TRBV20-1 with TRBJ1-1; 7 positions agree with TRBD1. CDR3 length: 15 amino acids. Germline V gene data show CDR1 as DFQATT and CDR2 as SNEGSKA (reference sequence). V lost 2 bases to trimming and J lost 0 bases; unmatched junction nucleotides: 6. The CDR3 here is CSARFRGQLNTEAFF. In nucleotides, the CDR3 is TGCAGTGCTAGATTCAGGGGACAGCTGAACACTGAAGCTTTCTTT.

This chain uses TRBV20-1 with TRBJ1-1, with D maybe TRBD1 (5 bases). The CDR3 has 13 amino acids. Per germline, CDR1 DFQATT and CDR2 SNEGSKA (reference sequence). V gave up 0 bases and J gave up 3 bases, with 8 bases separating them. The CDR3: CSARDRGHTEAFF. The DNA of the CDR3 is TGCAGTGCTAGAGATCGGGGACACACTGAAGCTTTCTTT.

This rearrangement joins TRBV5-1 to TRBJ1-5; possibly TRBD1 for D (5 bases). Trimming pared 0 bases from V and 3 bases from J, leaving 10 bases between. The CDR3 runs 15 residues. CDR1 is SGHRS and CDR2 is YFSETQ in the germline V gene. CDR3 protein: CASSLAGRDNQPQHF. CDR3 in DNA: TGCGCCAGCAGCTTGGCCGGCAGGGACAATCAGCCCCAGCATTTT.

This CDR3 reads CASRVGVDEKLFF. In DNA form, the CDR3 reads TGCGCCAGCAGAGTGGGCGTGGATGAAAAACTGTTTTTT. This chain links TRBV5-1 with TRBJ1-4; no reliable D call. The CDR3 contains 13 residues. V lost 5 bases and J 6 bases, leaving 11 bases between the germline ends. Germline V CDR1 and CDR2: SGHRS, YFSETQ.

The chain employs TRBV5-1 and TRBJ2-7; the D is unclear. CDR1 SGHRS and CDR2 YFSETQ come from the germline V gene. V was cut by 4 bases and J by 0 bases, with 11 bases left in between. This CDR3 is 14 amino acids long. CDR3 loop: CASSIDPSSYEQYF. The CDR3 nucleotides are TGCGCCAGCAGCATAGACCCGAGCTCCTACGAGCAGTACTTC.

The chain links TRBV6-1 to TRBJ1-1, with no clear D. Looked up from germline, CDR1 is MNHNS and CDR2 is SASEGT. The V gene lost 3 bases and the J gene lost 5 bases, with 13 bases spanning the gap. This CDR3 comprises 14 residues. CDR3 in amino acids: CASSESTTITEAFF. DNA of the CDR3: TGTGCCAGCAGTGAGAGTACGACTATTACTGAAGCTTTCTTT.

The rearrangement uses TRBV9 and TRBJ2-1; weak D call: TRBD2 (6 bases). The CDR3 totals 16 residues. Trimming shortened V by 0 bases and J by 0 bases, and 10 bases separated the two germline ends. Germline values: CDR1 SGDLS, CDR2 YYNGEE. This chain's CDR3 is CASSVDGTPSYNEQFF. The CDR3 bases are TGTGCCAGCAGCGTAGATGGGACTCCCTCCTACAATGAGCAGTTCTTC.

CDR3 nucleotides: TGCAGTGCTAGAGCGACAGAGGGGGCCCCAGATACGCAGTATTTT. Its translation: CSARATEGAPDTQYF. The J gene is TRBJ2-3, the V gene TRBV20-1; 7 bases fit TRBD1. The CDR3 extends over 15 amino acids. J gave up 4 bases and V 1 base, and 8 bases lay outside the gene matches. The germline CDR1 and CDR2 sequences are DFQATT and SNEGSKA (reference sequence).

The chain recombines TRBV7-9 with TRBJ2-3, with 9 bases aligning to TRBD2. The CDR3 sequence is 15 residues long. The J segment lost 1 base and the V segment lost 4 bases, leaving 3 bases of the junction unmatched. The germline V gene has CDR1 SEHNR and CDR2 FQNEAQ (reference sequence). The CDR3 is CASSSQRGGTDTQYF. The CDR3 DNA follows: TGTGCCAGCAGCTCCCAGCGGGGGGGCACAGATACGCAGTATTTT.